This entry concerns a single TCR beta chain. Its antigen is currently not known. No much larger clone is present one base from it, and per-base qualities are unavailable. The CDR3 covers 15 residues, taking in both the cysteine and the phenylalanine. Of the read, only the CDR3 DNA is kept; its 45 bases are in frame from base 1. Via the germline V gene, CDR1 is MGHDK and CDR2 SYGVNS. After removal of 4 bases from V and 6 bases from J, the junction retains 12 bases not matched to a gene. The data belong to a study of shared clonotypes between healthy human individuals (dated by TCRdb to about 2020). As for the study more broadly: Two women and a few men aged 18 to 49 years were included in the cohort. Per donor, three plates each were used for CD4 naive and CD4 memory, two for CD8 naive, and one for CD8 memory. To estimate repertoire size and how much clonotype sharing occurs between individuals, the study deeply sequenced the blood TCR repertoires of several healthy adults. To increase sequencing depth and limit assay-specific biases, TCR repertoire library preparation and sequencing were carried out by different laboratories using diverse techniques. Between about 0.8 and 9 billion PBMCs per donor were obtained by leukapheresis.

For the CD8 naive samples, CD45RO-negative cells were positively selected for CCR7, yielding a CD45RA+CCR7+ population from which TemRA cells were excluded. Donors were healthy HIV-negative adults with no recently reported acute infections or vaccinations. All donors were Caucasian adults living in Nashville, Tennessee, USA. After blood collection by leukapheresis, PBMCs were isolated using Ficoll-Histopaque density gradient centrifugation and then cryopreserved in the vapor phase of liquid nitrogen. Purity and quantity of every magnetically sorted T cell population were checked by analytical flow cytometry. Genomic DNA was isolated from every sorted fraction and measured by UV absorbance on a Nanodrop 2000c. General findings and caveats noted by the study authors: The small number of donors limited the genetic and exposure-history diversity represented. Based on pairwise subsampling, the degree of clonotype sharing among donors was expected to be affected by sequencing depth. Incomplete sequencing was indicated by rarefaction of sorted-subset datasets, despite the large sequencing depth. Higher generation probabilities were observed for clonotypes shared by all four sorted-subset donors than for non-shared clonotypes. Only blood was sampled, and tissue TCR repertoires likely differ from those in blood. Naive subsets generally had larger estimated clonotype richness than memory subsets did. Sharing across several donors was observed for roughly 5.4% of naive CD4, around 3.5% of naive CD8, about 2.5% of memory CD4, and roughly 0.4% of memory CD8 clonotypes.

Using the deep immunoSEQ assay, multiplex PCR amplified TCR CDR3 regions from genomic DNA. Extracted genomic DNA from each cell subset was distributed evenly across all wells of several immunoSEQ 96-well plates, and each plate was treated as a replicate. For sorted subsets, each replicate PCR was loaded with 200 ng genomic DNA, equivalent to 32,000 or so T cell genomes. Purified libraries were quantified with a Qubit 3.0 fluorometer, sized on a Bioanalyzer 2100, and re-quantified with the KAPA Library Quantification kit. Every immunoSEQ 96-well plate was sequenced on a separate single-read 150-cycle Illumina NextSeq 550 flow cell. In the original analysis: Because only junctional sequences without quality scores were contained in the immunoSEQ output, filtering matching that applied to full-length reads could not be performed. Sequences were annotated with PyIR, a Python wrapper for IgBLAST v1.9, using IMGT germline references to assign V/J genes and CDR3. Reads were removed for weak V/J assignments (E-value above 1e-6), missing CDR3, stop codons, out-of-frame junctions, or ambiguous translated residues. A V3J clonotype was defined by an identical inferred V gene, J gene, and CDR3 amino acid sequence. Percentage overlap between repertoires was computed as shared unique clonotypes divided by the size of the smaller repertoire. Richness of each repertoire was evaluated using RTK rarefaction, the Chao1 estimator, and Recon v2.1 estimates of unobserved clonotypes. OLGA was used to compute generation probabilities for all TCRbeta clonotypes that the gDNA method yielded from several donors. TCRdb retrieved this table from immuneACCESS and kept in-frame rearrangements only. Not all clones are present; in checked studies, unresolved V genes account for under half, and no reason is known for the remainder. V and J calls plus clone size are reproduced from that table; the DNA served to infer D and trimming. Within this sample are some 2.1 million clones, with around 96% of them counted one time only. The top ten clonotypes cover more than 0.95% of the sample.

The receptor's source is a man aged 18 to 29 in good health. Here the chain combines TRBV25-1 and TRBJ2-7, with 7 bases aligning to TRBD2. Sequencing input: naive CD8+ T cells sorted from blood. This specimen's cell subset or site label, interpreted: CD45RA+CCR7+. The CDR3 in this case is CASSGPGGREAEQYF. The DNA sequence follows: TGTGCCAGCAGTGGACCCGGCGGGAGAGAGGCCGAGCAGTACTTC.